What follows are 15 T cell receptor beta chains derived from one specimen sequenced in a study of blood T cell repertoires in COVID-19. Assay: immunoSEQ multiplex PCR; the TCRdb copy retains only in-frame clones and omits some. The data contain about 270,000 clones, approximately 85% of them singletons. Sequenced input: peripheral blood. These receptors came from a woman in her 70s with acute or convalescent COVID-19.

The rearrangement links TRBV15 to TRBJ1-6, with a weak D call TRBD1 (5 bases). Germline V gives CDR1 LNHNV, CDR2 YYDKDF (reference sequence). The CDR3 runs to 15 residues. The V gene lost 0 bases and the J gene lost 11 bases, with 14 bases spanning the gap. CDR3 loop: CATSRDRGFTAPLHF. The CDR3 DNA reads TGTGCCACCAGCAGAGATCGGGGGTTTACGGCACCCCTCCACTTT. Variable domain in full (rest from reference TRBV15 and TRBJ1-6): DAMVIQNPRYQVTQFGKPVTLSCSQTLNHNVMYWYQQKSSQAPKLLFHYYDKDFNNEADTPDNFQSRRPNTSFCFLDIRSPGLGDTAMYLCATSRDRGFTAPLHFGNGTRLTVT.

The rearrangement links TRBV27 to TRBJ1-2; tentative D call: TRBD1 (5 bases). Germline values: CDR1 MNHEY, CDR2 SMNVEV (reference sequence). The CDR3 runs 14 residues. V gave up 7 bases and J gave up 6 bases, with 18 bases separating them. DNA for the CDR3: TGTGCCAGCACCCCGGGACTGCCCGGAAATGGCTACACCTTC. Encoded protein: CASTPGLPGNGYTF.

V is TRBV6-1 and J is TRBJ1-1; D remains unclear. Germline V gene lookup returns CDR1 MNHNS and CDR2 SASEGT. The CDR3 runs to 11 residues. V was cut by 3 bases and J by 7 bases, with 6 bases left in between. The CDR3 here is CASSEGFEAFF. The CDR3 nucleotides are TGTGCCAGCAGTGAGGGCTTTGAAGCTTTCTTT.

The V gene is TRBV30, the J gene TRBJ1-1; 7 bases line up with TRBD1. This CDR3 has 13 amino acids. The trim removed 5 bases at V and 10 bases at J, leaving 13 bases unmatched. In germline, CDR1 is GTSNPN, CDR2 SVGIG (reference sequence). The CDR3 protein is CAWSSQGEYGAFF. The CDR3, as DNA: TGTGCCTGGTCCTCGCAGGGGGAGTATGGAGCTTTCTTT.

CDR3 sequence reads: CASSVRQGGVYNSPLHF. The CDR3 nucleotides are TGCGCCAGCAGCGTCCGACAGGGGGGCGTCTATAATTCACCCCTCCACTTT. This sequence joins TRBV4-1 and TRBJ1-6; 9 nucleotides agree with TRBD1. The CDR3 sequence is 17 residues long. The trim removed 5 bases at V and 3 bases at J, leaving 8 bases unmatched. Germline loops: CDR1 MGHRA, CDR2 YSYEKL.

The chain recombines TRBV6-5 with TRBJ2-7; the D gene is possibly TRBD2 (6 bases). The germline gives CDR1 MNHEY, CDR2 SVGAGI. The CDR3 loop spans 15 amino acids. V was shortened by 10 bases and J by 1 base, with 20 bases between the two germline ends. In nucleotides, the CDR3 is TGTGCCACAAAGGAGGGGCCTATAGCTTCCTACGAGCAGTACTTC. This translates into CATKEGPIASYEQYF.

The rearrangement uses TRBV4-1 and TRBJ2-1, with D perhaps TRBD2 (6 bases). The CDR3 consists of 17 residues. Germline lookup yields CDR1 MGHRA and CDR2 YSYEKL. Trimming left V 0 bases short and J 5 bases short, with 17 bases between. This CDR3 reads CASSQDGGGLPDNEQFF. CDR3 bases: TGCGCCAGCAGCCAAGATGGGGGAGGTCTACCCGACAATGAGCAGTTCTTC.

The sample holds one count of this clone. J is TRBJ2-1 and V is TRBV6-6, with D perhaps TRBD2 (7 bases). Between the trimmed V and J ends, which lost 8 bases and 9 bases, there was a span of 23 bases. Germline CDR1 is MNHNY and CDR2 is SVGAGI (reference sequence). This CDR3 has 15 amino acids. CDR3 protein: CASRPTGGPSTEQFF. CDR3 bases: TGTGCCAGCCGACCGACGGGGGGCCCCTCTACTGAGCAGTTCTTC.

The chain uses TRBV30 and TRBJ1-2; a weak D match, TRBD1 (6 bases). The germline gives CDR1 GTSNPN, CDR2 SVGIG (reference sequence). This CDR3 contains 17 residues. The V and J ends lost 6 bases and 1 base respectively, with 24 bases between them. CDR3 in amino acids: CACPDGGRSSDNYGYTF. The CDR3 DNA is TGTGCCTGCCCCGACGGGGGGCGAAGTTCCGATAACTATGGCTACACCTTC. Full variable domain (missing parts from reference TRBV30 and TRBJ1-2): SQTIHQWPATLVQPVGSPLSLECTVEGTSNPNLYWYRQAAGRGLQLLFYSVGIGQISSEVPQNLSASRPQDRQFILSSKKLLLSDSGFYLCACPDGGRSSDNYGYTFGSGTRLTVV.

This chain connects TRBV6-5 to TRBJ1-1, with TRBD1 as a possible D gene (6 bases). Deletions cut 5 bases from V and 3 bases from J, with 13 bases between. This CDR3 has 14 residues. Germline assignment: CDR1 MNHEY and CDR2 SVGAGI. CDR3 sequence: CASSPAAGDTEAFF. In DNA form, the CDR3 reads TGTGCCAGCAGTCCGGCGGCAGGGGACACTGAAGCTTTCTTT.

The chain couples TRBV6-5 to TRBJ1-1; D call uncertain. Trimming took 0 bases from V and 1 from J, leaving 3 bases between them. CDR1 MNHEY and CDR2 SVGAGI come from the germline V gene. The CDR3 length is 13 residues. The CDR3 here is CASSYSQNTEAFF. The CDR3 DNA follows: TGTGCCAGCAGTTACTCCCAGAACACTGAAGCTTTCTTT.

V gene TRBV11-2 combines with J gene TRBJ2-3, with 11 bases lining up with TRBD1. The CDR3 covers 14 residues. Germline V gives CDR1 SGHAT, CDR2 FQNNGV. V was clipped by 6 bases and J by 7 bases; unmatched bases: 6. The CDR3 region has the DNA TGTGCCAGCAGGTCGGACAGGGGGCGATATACGCAGTATTTT. Translation: CASRSDRGRYTQYF. Drawing the rest from reference TRBV11-2 and TRBJ2-3, the complete variable domain is EAGVAQSPRYKIIEKRQSVAFWCNPISGHATLYWYQQILGQGPKLLIQFQNNGVVDDSQLPKDRFSAERLKGVDSTLKIQPAKLEDSAVYLCASRSDRGRYTQYFGPGTRLTVL.

V is TRBV3-1 (or the pseudogene TRBV3-2) and J is TRBJ1-1; D is unresolved. Trimming pared 5 bases from V and 5 bases from J, leaving 12 bases between. Germline values: CDR1 LGHDT, CDR2 YNNKEL (reference sequence). The CDR3 runs 13 residues. The DNA of the CDR3 is TGTGCCAGCAGCTTCCGGAGCCGAACTGAAGCTTTCTTT. Translated: CASSFRSRTEAFF.

The CDR3 DNA sequence: TGCGCCAGCAGCCCCGGGACAGGGACCTATGGCTACACCTTC. Protein sequence: CASSPGTGTYGYTF. The chain uses TRBV5-1 and TRBJ1-2; the match to TRBD1 covers 9 bases. The CDR3 runs 14 residues. Germline CDR1 is SGHRS and CDR2 is YFSETQ. Trimming took 4 bases from V and 4 from J; bases not matched to a gene: 5.

The rearrangement links TRBV19 to TRBJ1-2; no firm D call. Deletions cut 3 bases from V and 8 bases from J, with 10 bases between. Germline V CDR1 and CDR2: LNHDA, SQIVND (reference sequence). The CDR3 sequence is 12 residues long. The CDR3 DNA follows: TGTGCCAGTAGTATTCGGGAGAGGGGCTACACCTTC. Its translation: CASSIRERGYTF.